This T cell receptor (beta chain) was sequenced in a study of cytomegalovirus exposure and HLA in healthy donors. Overall study results and limits: Certain sequence variants were highly shared and formed a cluster, and this cluster was likely a sequencing artifact. In vitro experiments confirmed that three CMV-associated chains were specific for CMV antigens.

The V gene lost 2 bases and the J gene lost 4 bases, with 19 bases spanning the gap. Germline lookup yields CDR1 SGHRS and CDR2 YFSETQ. CDR3 length: 16 residues. The PCR contained 60 Vbeta and 13 Jbeta primers. Some clones are missing from TCRdb's copy, which holds only in-frame ones; the method was immunoSEQ multiplex PCR. The sample holds approximately 140,000 clones, roughly four fifths seen once. About this clone: Antigen: not known.

Sequencing input: PBMCs. The origin of this receptor is a man between 18 and 35 years old in good health and CMV-seropositive. V and J are TRBV5-1 and TRBJ2-7; maybe TRBD1 (6 bases). The CDR3 region is CASSLNRDNRIYEQYF. CDR3 DNA: TGCGCCAGCAGCTTAAACCGGGACAACAGGATATACGAGCAGTACTTC.